The clone carrying this TCR beta chain was observed at least ten times. Its target is not known. Unique molecular identifiers tagged individual cDNA molecules. TCRdb used MiXCR to reprocess the 5' RACE reads, holding one entry per CDR3 protein. The sample carries about 77,000 distinct CDR3 sequences, around a tenth recorded once. The CDR3 has 16 amino acids. Germline V lookup: CDR1 DFQATT, CDR2 SNEGSKA (reference sequence). V shed 6 bases and J 7 bases; nucleotides not matched to a gene: 17. These data originate in a study of early T cells in non-severe SARS-CoV-2 infection. At the level of the study: Investigators sequenced bulk RNA drawn from unsorted whole blood, and chains remained unpaired. Study conclusions and caveats: In VDJdb matching, anti-spike CD8 responses were favored while private and CD4 specificities went missing.

The sequencing input was whole blood. The chain couples TRBV20-1 to TRBJ2-4; 8 positions agree with TRBD2. The source of this sequence is an adult who was a healthcare worker with PCR-confirmed SARS-CoV-2 infection or an uninfected control (not recorded which). The CDR3 loop reads CSAHVRGRGGTNIQYF. CDR3 nucleotide sequence: TGCAGTGCCCACGTCCGTGGACGGGGGGGAACCAACATTCAGTACTTC.